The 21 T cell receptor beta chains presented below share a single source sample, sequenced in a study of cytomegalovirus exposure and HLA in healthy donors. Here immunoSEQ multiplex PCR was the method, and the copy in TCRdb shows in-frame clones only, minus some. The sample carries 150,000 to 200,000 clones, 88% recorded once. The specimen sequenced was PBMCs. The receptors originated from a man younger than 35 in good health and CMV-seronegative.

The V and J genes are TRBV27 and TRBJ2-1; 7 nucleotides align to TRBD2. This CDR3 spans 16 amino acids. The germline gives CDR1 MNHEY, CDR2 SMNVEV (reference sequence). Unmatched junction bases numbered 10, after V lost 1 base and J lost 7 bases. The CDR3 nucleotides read TGTGCCAGCAGTTTATTCGGGAGGCCAGGAGTAAATGAGCAGTTCTTC. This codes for CASSLFGRPGVNEQFF.

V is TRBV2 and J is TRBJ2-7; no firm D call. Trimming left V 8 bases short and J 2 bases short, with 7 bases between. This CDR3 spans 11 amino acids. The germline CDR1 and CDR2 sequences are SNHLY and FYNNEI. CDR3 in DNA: TGTGCCAGCGCGGTTGCCTACGAGCAGTACTTC. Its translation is CASAVAYEQYF. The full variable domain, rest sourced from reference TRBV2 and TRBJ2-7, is EPEVTQTPSHQVTQMGQEVILRCVPISNHLYFYWYRQILGQKVEFLVSFYNNEISEKSEIFDDQFSVERPDGSNFTLKIRSTKLEDSAMYFCASAVAYEQYFGPGTRLTVT.

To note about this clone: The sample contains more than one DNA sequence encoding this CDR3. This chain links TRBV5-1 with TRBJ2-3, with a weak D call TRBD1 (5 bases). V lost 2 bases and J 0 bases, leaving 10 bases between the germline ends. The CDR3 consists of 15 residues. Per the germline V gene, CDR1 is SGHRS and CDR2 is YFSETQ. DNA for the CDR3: TGCGCCAGCAGCTTAGCTCCAGGGAGCACAGATACGCAGTATTTT. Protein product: CASSLAPGSTDTQYF.

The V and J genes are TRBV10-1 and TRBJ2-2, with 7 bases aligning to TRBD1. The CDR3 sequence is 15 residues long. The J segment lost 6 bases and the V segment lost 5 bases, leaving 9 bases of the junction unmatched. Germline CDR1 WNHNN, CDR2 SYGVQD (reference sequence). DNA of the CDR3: TGCGCCAGCAGTCCCGCCGGGACAGATGCCGGGGAGCTGTTTTTT. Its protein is CASSPAGTDAGELFF.

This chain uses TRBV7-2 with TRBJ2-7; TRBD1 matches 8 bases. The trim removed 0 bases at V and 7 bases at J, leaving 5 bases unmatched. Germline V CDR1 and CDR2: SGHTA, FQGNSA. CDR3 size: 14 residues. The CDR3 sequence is CASSLAQGAGEQYF. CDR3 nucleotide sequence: TGTGCCAGCAGCTTAGCTCAGGGGGCTGGGGAGCAGTACTTC.

The CDR3 nucleotides read TGTGCCAGCAGCTTAGTCGGGACAGCTTACACCGGGGAGCTGTTTTTT. Its protein is CASSLVGTAYTGELFF. J is TRBJ2-2 and V is TRBV7-2; 7 bases line up with TRBD1. Unmatched junction bases numbered 5, after V lost 1 base and J lost 3 bases. From germline, CDR1 is SGHTA and CDR2 FQGNSA. The CDR3 runs 16 residues.

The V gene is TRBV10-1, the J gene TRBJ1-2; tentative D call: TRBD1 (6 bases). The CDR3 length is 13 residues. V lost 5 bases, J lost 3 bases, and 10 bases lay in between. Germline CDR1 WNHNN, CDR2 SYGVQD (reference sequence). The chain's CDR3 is CASSPQGYYGYTF. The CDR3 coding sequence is TGCGCCAGCAGTCCACAGGGTTACTATGGCTACACCTTC.

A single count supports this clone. The CDR3 DNA sequence: TGTGCCAGCAGTAATACAGGGGGAACTGTCAATGAGCAGTTCTTC. It translates to CASSNTGGTVNEQFF. The V call is TRBV6-5, the J call TRBJ2-1; TRBD1 matches at 8 bases. CDR1 and CDR2 (germline): MNHEY, SVGAGI. This CDR3 spans 15 amino acids. The ends lost 5 bases at V and 6 bases at J; junction bases unmatched: 9.

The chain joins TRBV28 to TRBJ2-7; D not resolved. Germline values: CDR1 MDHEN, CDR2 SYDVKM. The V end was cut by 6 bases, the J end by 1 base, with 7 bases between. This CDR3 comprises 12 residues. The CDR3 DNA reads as TGTGCCAGCAGCCCAGGTTCCTACGAGCAGTACGTC. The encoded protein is CASSPGSYEQYV.

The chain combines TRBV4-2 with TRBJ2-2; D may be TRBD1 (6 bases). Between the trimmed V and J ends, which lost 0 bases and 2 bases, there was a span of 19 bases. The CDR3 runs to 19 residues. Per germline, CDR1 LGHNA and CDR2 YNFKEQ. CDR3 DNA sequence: TGTGCCAGCAGCCAAGAGGGGGCGTTGGCGGGTGGTAACACCGGGGAGCTGTTTTTT. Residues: CASSQEGALAGGNTGELFF.

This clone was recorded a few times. CDR3 nucleotide sequence: TGCGCCAGCAGCTTGGGGGGGCAGCTTGAGATTTCTGTGGAGCTGTTTTTT. It encodes CASSLGGQLEISVELFF. The rearrangement uses TRBV5-1 and TRBJ2-2; D is possibly TRBD1 (6 bases). Trimming took 0 bases from V and 10 from J, leaving 22 bases between them. CDR1 is SGHRS and CDR2 is YFSETQ in the germline V gene. The CDR3 is 17 residues long.

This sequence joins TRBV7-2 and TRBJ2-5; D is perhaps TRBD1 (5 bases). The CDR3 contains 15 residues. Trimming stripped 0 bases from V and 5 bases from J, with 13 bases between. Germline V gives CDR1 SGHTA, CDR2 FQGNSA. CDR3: CASSLASRVGETQYF. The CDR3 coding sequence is TGTGCCAGCAGCTTAGCGTCCAGGGTGGGGGAGACCCAGTACTTC.

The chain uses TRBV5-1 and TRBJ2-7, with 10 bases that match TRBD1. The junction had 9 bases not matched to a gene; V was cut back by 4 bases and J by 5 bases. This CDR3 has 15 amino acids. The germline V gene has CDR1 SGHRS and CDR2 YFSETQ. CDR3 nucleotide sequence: TGCGCCAGCAGCCGGCCGGGACAGGGGTCCCACGAGCAGTACTTC. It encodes CASSRPGQGSHEQYF.

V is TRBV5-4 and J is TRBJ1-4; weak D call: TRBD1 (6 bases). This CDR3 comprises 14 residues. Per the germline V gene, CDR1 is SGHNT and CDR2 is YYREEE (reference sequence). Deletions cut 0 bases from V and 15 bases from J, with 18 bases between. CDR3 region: CASSLAGDTLGLFF. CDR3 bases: TGTGCCAGCAGCTTGGCAGGGGACACCCTAGGGTTGTTTTTT.

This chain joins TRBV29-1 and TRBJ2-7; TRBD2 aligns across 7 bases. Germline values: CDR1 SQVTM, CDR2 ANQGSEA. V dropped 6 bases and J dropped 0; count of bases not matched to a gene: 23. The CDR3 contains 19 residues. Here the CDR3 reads CSVYTNGLAVTQTSYEQYV. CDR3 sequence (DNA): TGCAGCGTCTATACTAATGGGCTAGCGGTGACTCAAACCTCCTACGAGCAGTACGTC.

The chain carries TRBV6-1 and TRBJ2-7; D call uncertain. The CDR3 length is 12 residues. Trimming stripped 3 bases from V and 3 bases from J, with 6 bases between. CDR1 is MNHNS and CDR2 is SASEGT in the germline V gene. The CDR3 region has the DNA TGTGCCAGCAGTGATCGCGGCTACGAGCAGTACGTC. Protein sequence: CASSDRGYEQYV.

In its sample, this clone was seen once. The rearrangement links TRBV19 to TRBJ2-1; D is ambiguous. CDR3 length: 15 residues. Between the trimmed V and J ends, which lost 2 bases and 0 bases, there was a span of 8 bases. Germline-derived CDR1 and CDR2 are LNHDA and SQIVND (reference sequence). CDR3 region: CASSIPPSSYNEQFF. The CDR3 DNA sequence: TGTGCCAGTAGTATACCCCCCAGCTCCTACAATGAGCAGTTCTTC.

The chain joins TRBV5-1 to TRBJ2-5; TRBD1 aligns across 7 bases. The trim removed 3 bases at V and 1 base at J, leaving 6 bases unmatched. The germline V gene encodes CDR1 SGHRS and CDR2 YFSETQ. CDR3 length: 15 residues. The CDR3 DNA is TGCGCCAGCAGCTCTGAAGACAGGGCCCAAGAGACCCAGTACTTC. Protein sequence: CASSSEDRAQETQYF.

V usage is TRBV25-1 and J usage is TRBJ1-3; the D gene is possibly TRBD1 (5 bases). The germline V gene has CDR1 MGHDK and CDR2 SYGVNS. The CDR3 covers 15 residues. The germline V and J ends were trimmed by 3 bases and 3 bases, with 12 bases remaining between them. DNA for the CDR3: TGTGCCAGCAGTGATCAACGGGGGATTGGAAACACCATATATTTT. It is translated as CASSDQRGIGNTIYF.

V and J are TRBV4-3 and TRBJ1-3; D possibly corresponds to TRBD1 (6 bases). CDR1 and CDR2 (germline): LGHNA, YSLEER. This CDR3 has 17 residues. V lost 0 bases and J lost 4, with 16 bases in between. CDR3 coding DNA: TGCGCCAGCAGCCAAGAAGGTACCGGGACACCCGGAAACACCATATATTTT. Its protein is CASSQEGTGTPGNTIYF.

As DNA, the CDR3 is TGTGCCAGCAGTTTCGTTAGAGGAGAGACCCAGTACTTC. Residues: CASSFVRGETQYF. V gene TRBV6-5 combines with J gene TRBJ2-5; D is unresolved. The CDR3 is 13 residues long. CDR1 is MNHEY and CDR2 is SVGAGI in the germline V gene. V gave up 4 bases and J gave up 4 bases, with 10 bases separating them.